What follows is one TCR beta chain and its context. The CDR3 is made up of 13 amino acids. The germline gives CDR1 SEHNR, CDR2 FQNEAQ (reference sequence). Reprocessing the 5' RACE reads, TCRdb reports a single entry for every CDR3 protein and omits DNA. The repertoire table contains roughly 90,000 distinct CDR3 sequences. This sample is part of a study of monozygotic twins with inflammatory bowel disease. No T cells were sorted before total RNA was taken from whole blood. The source material was blood. The chain couples TRBV7-9 to TRBJ1-1; absent DNA, TCRdb's TRBD1 call cannot be checked. This sequence was found in a human donor with ulcerative colitis or Crohn's disease, or a healthy co-twin of an affected twin (not recorded which). The CDR3 is CASSLTGGSEAFF.